The present T cell receptor (beta chain) was sequenced within a study of technical replicates of blood from four donors. The CDR3 spans 15 residues. CDR1 is SSHAT and CDR2 is FNYEAQ in the germline V gene (reference sequence). V lost 5 bases, J lost 1 base, and 11 bases lay in between. Assay: immunoSEQ multiplex PCR; the TCRdb copy retains only in-frame clones and omits some. The sample lists fewer than 9,500 clones, about nine tenths occurring once. The V gene is TRBV7-7, the J gene TRBJ2-2; tentative D call: TRBD2 (6 bases). The sample taken for sequencing was PBMCs. This TCR derives from a human donor in good health. CDR3 amino acids: CASSPGVVNTGELFF. CDR3 sequence (DNA): TGTGCCAGCAGCCCGGGAGTAGTGAACACCGGGGAGCTGTTTTTT.